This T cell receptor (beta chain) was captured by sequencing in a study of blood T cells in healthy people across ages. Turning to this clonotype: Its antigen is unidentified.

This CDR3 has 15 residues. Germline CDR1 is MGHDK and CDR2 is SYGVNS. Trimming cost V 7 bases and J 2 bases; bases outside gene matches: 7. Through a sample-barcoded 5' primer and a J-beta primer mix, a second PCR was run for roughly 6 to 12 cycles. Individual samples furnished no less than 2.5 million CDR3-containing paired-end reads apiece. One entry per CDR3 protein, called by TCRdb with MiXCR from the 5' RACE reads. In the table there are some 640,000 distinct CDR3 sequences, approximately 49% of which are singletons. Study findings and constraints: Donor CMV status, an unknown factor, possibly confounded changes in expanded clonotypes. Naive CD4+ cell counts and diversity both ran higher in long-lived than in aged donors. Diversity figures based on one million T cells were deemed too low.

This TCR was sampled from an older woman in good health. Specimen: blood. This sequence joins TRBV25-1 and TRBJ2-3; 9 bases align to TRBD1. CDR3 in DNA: TGTGCCAGCACCAACGACAGGGGGTTCACAGATACGCAGTATTTT. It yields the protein CASTNDRGFTDTQYF.